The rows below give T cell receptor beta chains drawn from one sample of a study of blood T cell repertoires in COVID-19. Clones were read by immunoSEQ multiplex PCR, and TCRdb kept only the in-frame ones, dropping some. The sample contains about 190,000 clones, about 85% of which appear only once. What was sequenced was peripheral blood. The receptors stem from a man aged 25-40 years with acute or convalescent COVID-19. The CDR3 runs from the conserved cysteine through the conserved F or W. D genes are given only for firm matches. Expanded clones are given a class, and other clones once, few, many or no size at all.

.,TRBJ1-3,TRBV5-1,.,TGCGCCAGCAGCTTGGGACTCAATATCCTATCTGGAAACACCATATATTTT,CASSLGLNILSGNTIYF
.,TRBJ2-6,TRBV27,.,TGTGCCAGCAGGAAGAGCGAGGGCTCTGGGGCCAACGTCCTGACTTTC,CASRKSEGSGANVLTF
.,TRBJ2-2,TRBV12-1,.,TGTGCCAGCAGCTCTCCCGGGACAGGAGGGGGGGAGCTGTTTTTT,CASSSPGTGGGELFF
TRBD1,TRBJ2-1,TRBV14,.,TGTGCCAGCAGCCAAGAGACAGGGCGGTACAATGAGCAGTTCTTC,CASSQETGRYNEQFF
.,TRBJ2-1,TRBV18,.,TGTGCCAGCCCCATAAGTCACGGCCCAGGTAATGAGCAGTTCTTC,CASPISHGPGNEQFF
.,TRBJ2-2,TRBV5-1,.,TGCGCCAGCAGCTTTGCCCCTATGTCGAACACCGGGGAGCTGTTTTTT,CASSFAPMSNTGELFF
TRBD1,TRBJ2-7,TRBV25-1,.,TGTGCCAGCACCCCCCGGACAGGGGGCTCCTACGAGCAGTACTTC,CASTPRTGGSYEQYF
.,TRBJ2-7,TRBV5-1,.,TGCGCCAGCTACCGGGACAATAATCACGAGCAGTACTTC,CASYRDNNHEQYF
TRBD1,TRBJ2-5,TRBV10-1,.,TGCGCCAGCAGAGGACAGGGAGAGACCCAGTACTTC,CASRGQGETQYF
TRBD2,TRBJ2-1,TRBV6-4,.,TGTGCCAGCAGCCTAGCGGGAGGGCCGTTTGAGCAGTTCTTC,CASSLAGGPFEQFF
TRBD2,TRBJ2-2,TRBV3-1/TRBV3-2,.,TGTGCCAGCAGCCAAGGAGGACTAGCGGGAGGAGTCCCCGGGGAGCTGTTTTTT,CASSQGGLAGGVPGELFF
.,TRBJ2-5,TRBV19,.,TGTGCCACCGGGCTAGCAGGACAGACCCAGTACTTC,CATGLAGQTQYF
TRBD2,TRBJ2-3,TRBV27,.,TGTGCCAGCACCGACCGGGTGTTTGGCGGGAGTGTAGATACGCAGTATTTT,CASTDRVFGGSVDTQYF
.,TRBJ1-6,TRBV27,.,TGTGCCAGCAGTTTTATGAATTCACCCCTCCACTTT,CASSFMNSPLHF
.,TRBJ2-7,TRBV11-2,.,TGTGCCAGCAGCTCATTCTACGAGCAGTACTTC,CASSSFYEQYF
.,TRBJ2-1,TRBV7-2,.,TGTGCCAGCAGCTTGAGTCAACCCAATGAGCAGTTCTTC,CASSLSQPNEQFF
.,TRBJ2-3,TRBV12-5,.,TGTGCTAGTGGTTTGGACAGGTTGACTAGCACAGATACGCAGTATTTT,CASGLDRLTSTDTQYF
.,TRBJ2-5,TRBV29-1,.,TGCAGCGTTGGGAAAGACAGGTGGGGAGAGACCCAGTACTTC,CSVGKDRWGETQYF
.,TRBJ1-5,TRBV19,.,TGTGCCAGTAGTATCGAGGAGAGACAGCCCCAGCATTTT,CASSIEERQPQHF
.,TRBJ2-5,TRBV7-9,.,TGTGCCAGCAGCTTGGGTGGTCCAGCGATGGGAGAGACCCAGTACTTC,CASSLGGPAMGETQYF
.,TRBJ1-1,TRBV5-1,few,TGCGCCAGCAAACAGGGGAACACTGAAGCTTTCTTT,CASKQGNTEAFF
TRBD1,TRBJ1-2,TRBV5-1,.,TGCGCCAGCAGCTTCCCGACAGGGCGCTATGGCTACACCTTC,CASSFPTGRYGYTF
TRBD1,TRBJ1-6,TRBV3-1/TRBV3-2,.,TGTGCCAGCAGCCAAGTGGGGGTCAACAGGGGGAGAGATTCACCCCTCCACTTT,CASSQVGVNRGRDSPLHF
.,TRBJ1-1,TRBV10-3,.,TGTGCCATCAGTGACCACGGTAGATCTGAAGCTTTCTTT,CAISDHGRSEAFF
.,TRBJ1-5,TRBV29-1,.,TGCAGCGTGGGAGGGAGTCAGCCCCAGCATTTT,CSVGGSQPQHF
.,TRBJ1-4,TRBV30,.,TGTGCCTGGAGTGTGATGACAGCTAATGAAAAACTGTTTTTT,CAWSVMTANEKLFF